This T cell receptor beta chain derives from a study of OX40 agonist ivuxolimab in advanced cancers. Study background: Patients receiving dose escalation had hepatocellular carcinoma, melanoma, renal cell or head and neck cancer. A partial response was reached by three patients: one with hepatocellular carcinoma and two with cutaneous melanoma. Study-level points and caveats: People who partly responded at 0.1-3.0 mg/kg had some of the least clonal expansion seen.

CDR3 length equals 12 residues. In germline, CDR1 is ENHRY, CDR2 SYGVKD. V was pared by 10 bases and J by 0 bases, with 9 bases between. To note about this clone: What it binds is unknown.

Here immunoSEQ multiplex PCR was the method, and the copy in TCRdb shows in-frame clones only, minus some. The table records approximately 27,000 clones, about 80% of them present only once. This receptor was obtained from an adult with an advanced solid tumor such as melanoma, head and neck, liver or kidney cancer. Sequenced here: CD4+ or CD8+ T cells sorted from blood, sampled in a trial of the OX40 agonist ivuxolimab. The rearrangement uses TRBV10-3 and TRBJ1-1; perhaps TRBD1 as D (5 bases). The CDR3 DNA sequence: TGTGCCACCGGGGCACTGAACACTGAAGCTTTCTTT. It yields the protein CATGALNTEAFF.